The clone carrying this TCR beta chain was recorded many times. Its antigen is unidentified. The data were obtained in a study of T cells after yellow fever vaccination. Study conclusions and caveats: The CD4 compartment and the CD8 compartment contained a small share of clonotypes in common. Weaker, the secondary response peaked sooner, at day 5 versus 15.

The CDR3 is made up of 12 amino acids. CDR1 is SEHNR and CDR2 is FQNEAQ in the germline V gene (reference sequence). V shed 5 bases and J shed 9 bases, with 11 bases lying between them. TCRdb redid the calling of the 5' RACE reads with MiXCR, one entry per CDR3 protein. The sample yields about 120,000 distinct CDR3 sequences, about 15% seen once. The gene calls are TRBV7-9 and TRBJ2-1; possible D gene TRBD2, 5 bases. The sequenced sample was CD8+ T cells sorted from PBMCs, obtained 5 days after the yellow fever booster vaccination. The source of this sequence is a man between 18 and 29 years old who received the YFV17D yellow fever vaccine. The CDR3 nucleotides read TGTGCCAGCAGCGCCCTAGCATTTGAGCAGTTCTTC. It specifies CASSALAFEQFF.